A single sample is the source of the 23 T cell receptor beta chains below, sequenced in a study of shared clonotypes between healthy human individuals (dated by TCRdb to the early 2020s). Preparation of the library involved the immunoSEQ multiplex PCR assay. Entries here come from immuneACCESS through TCRdb and include only in-frame sequences with V and J called. Some clones fail to appear in such tables; in the studies checked, an unresolved V gene covers under half of the shortfall, and the cause of the remainder is unknown. The sample has 600,000 to 750,000 clones on record, roughly 78% of them singletons. Approximately 1.8% of the sample is held by the ten biggest clonotypes. What was sequenced was memory CD4+ T cells sorted from blood. Taken with the paper, the label for cell subset or site translates to: CD45RA-negative fraction. The receptors shown here come from a woman aged 25-40 years in good health.

The genes are TRBV28 and TRBJ2-5; the match to TRBD2 covers 10 bases. The germline V gene has CDR1 MDHEN and CDR2 SYDVKM. V was pared by 7 bases and J by 6 bases, with 8 bases of the junction left unmatched. CDR3 length: 14 amino acids. CDR3 coding DNA: TGTGCCAGCAATCGAGCGGGAGGGACAAAGACCCAGTACTTC. This translates into CASNRAGGTKTQYF.

J is TRBJ1-2 and V is TRBV11-2; 7 positions match TRBD1. The trim removed 4 bases at V and 6 bases at J, leaving 2 bases unmatched. This CDR3 contains 12 residues. CDR1 is SGHAT, CDR2 FQNNGV, per germline. CDR3 protein: CASSSTGHGYTF. CDR3 DNA: TGTGCCAGCAGCTCGACAGGGCATGGCTACACCTTC.

J is TRBJ1-4 and V is TRBV4-1, with D tentatively TRBD1 (5 bases). From germline, CDR1 is MGHRA and CDR2 YSYEKL. Deletions cut 4 bases from V and 2 bases from J, with 14 bases between. This CDR3 contains 16 residues. CDR3 nucleotide sequence: TGCGCCAGCAGCCCCTCCGACAGAGGGACTAATGAAAAACTGTTTTTT. Its translation: CASSPSDRGTNEKLFF.

This clone was observed at least ten times. V gene TRBV10-3 combines with J gene TRBJ2-7; tentative D call: TRBD2 (5 bases). The CDR3 spans 18 residues. The germline gives CDR1 ENHRY, CDR2 SYGVKD. Trimming stripped 0 bases from V and 0 bases from J, with 18 bases between. Here the CDR3 reads CAISESTIRRPSSYEQYF. In DNA form, the CDR3 reads TGTGCCATCAGTGAGTCGACAATTCGGAGGCCTAGCTCCTACGAGCAGTACTTC.

This clone was counted between two and nine times. The same CDR3 arises from other DNA sequences in this sample as well. The V and J genes are TRBV7-2 and TRBJ1-5; no firm D call. CDR1 SGHTA and CDR2 FQGNSA come from the germline V gene. The germline V and J ends were trimmed by 5 bases and 0 bases, with 11 bases remaining between them. This CDR3 is 15 amino acids long. The CDR3 sequence: CASSPTALSNQPQHF. The CDR3 nucleotides are TGTGCCAGCAGCCCTACAGCCCTTAGCAATCAGCCCCAGCATTTT. Complete variable domain (other parts from reference TRBV7-2 and TRBJ1-5): GAGVSQSPSNKVTEKGKDVELRCDPISGHTALYWYRQSLGQGLEFLIYFQGNSAPDKSGLPSDRFSAERTGGSVSTLTIQRTQQEDSAVYLCASSPTALSNQPQHFGDGTRLSIL.

CDR3 nucleotide sequence: TGTGCCAGCAGCGTAGATCTAGCGGGAAGCCCCGGGGAGCTGTTTTTT. As protein: CASSVDLAGSPGELFF. This sequence joins TRBV9 and TRBJ2-2; 9 bases align to TRBD2. Germline CDR1 reads SGDLS; CDR2 reads YYNGEE. The CDR3 runs to 16 residues. The V gene end was trimmed by 0 bases and the J gene end by 6 bases; junction bases not matched to a gene: 6.

This rearrangement joins TRBV19 to TRBJ1-3, with TRBD1 as a possible D gene (5 bases). Germline V gene data show CDR1 as LNHDA and CDR2 as SQIVND (reference sequence). V was pared by 10 bases and J by 0 bases, with 16 bases between. The CDR3 has 15 residues. The CDR3 DNA follows: TGTGCCACCCTCCGAGGACATAACTCTGGAAACACCATATATTTT. Protein: CATLRGHNSGNTIYF. Looking up the rest from reference TRBV19 and TRBJ1-3 gives the full variable domain: DGGITQSPKYLFRKEGQNVTLSCEQNLNHDAMYWYRQDPGQGLRLIYYSQIVNDFQKGDIAEGYSVSREKKESFPLTVTSAQKNPTAFYLCATLRGHNSGNTIYFGEGSWLTVV.

The chain employs TRBV4-1 and TRBJ1-1; weak D call: TRBD1 (5 bases). In germline, CDR1 is MGHRA, CDR2 YSYEKL. The CDR3 is 15 residues long. V was pared by 1 base and J by 5 bases, with 14 bases between. CDR3 in DNA: TGCGCCAGCAGCCAAGTGCAGGGCCTCGGGACTGAAGCTTTCTTT. Translation: CASSQVQGLGTEAFF.

The chain uses TRBV5-1 and TRBJ1-1; 10 bases line up with TRBD1. The CDR3 is 15 residues long. Per germline, CDR1 SGHRS and CDR2 YFSETQ. Trimming at V came to 2 bases and at J to 4 bases, leaving 5 bases not matched to a gene. The CDR3 region has the DNA TGCGCCAGCAGCTTCGCCGGGACAGGGGTCACTGAAGCTTTCTTT. It codes for CASSFAGTGVTEAFF.

This chain joins TRBV25-1 and TRBJ2-7; D call uncertain. Trimming left V 1 base short and J 6 bases short, with 10 bases between. The CDR3 loop spans 13 amino acids. Germline-derived CDR1 and CDR2 are MGHDK and SYGVNS. CDR3 residues: CASSEFVAPEQYF. The DNA for the CDR3 is TGTGCCAGCAGTGAATTTGTGGCTCCCGAGCAGTACTTC.

The V and J genes are TRBV5-1 and TRBJ2-1, with 7 positions matching TRBD2. V trimming: 4 bases; J trimming: 4 bases; junction bases outside the gene matches: 11. In germline, CDR1 is SGHRS, CDR2 YFSETQ. The CDR3 has 16 residues. DNA of the CDR3: TGCGCCAGCAGCCCGGGCGGGGCTAGCGGTTACAATGAGCAGTTCTTC. Its translation is CASSPGGASGYNEQFF.

This chain links TRBV13 with TRBJ1-2; possible D gene TRBD1, 5 bases. This CDR3 has 14 amino acids. The V gene's germline CDR1 is PRHDT and CDR2 FYEKMQ (reference sequence). Trimming shortened V by 5 bases and J by 5 bases, and 15 bases separated the two germline ends. CDR3 residues: CASSLFGGLYGYTF. The CDR3 DNA reads as TGTGCCAGCAGCCTCTTCGGGGGTTTGTATGGCTACACCTTC.

This clone was observed once. The chain joins TRBV5-6 to TRBJ2-2; tentatively, D is TRBD1 or TRBD2 (5 bases each). Germline CDR1 SGHDT, CDR2 YYEEEE. V lost 6 bases and J 5 bases, leaving 17 bases between the germline ends. CDR3 length equals 15 residues. CDR3: CASTLGGAGTGELFF. The CDR3 bases are TGTGCCAGCACCCTTGGGGGAGCTGGTACCGGGGAGCTGTTTTTT.

This clone came up once. The V and J genes are TRBV11-2 and TRBJ2-4, with D hard to call. The CDR3 spans 15 residues. CDR1 and CDR2 from the germline V gene are SGHAT and FQNNGV. Trimming took 1 base from V and 1 from J, leaving 8 bases between them. The CDR3 sequence: CASSLGVMAKNIQYF. In DNA, the CDR3 is TGTGCCAGCAGCTTAGGGGTCATGGCCAAAAACATTCAGTACTTC.

The chain uses TRBV28 and TRBJ1-3; D possibly corresponds to TRBD1 (5 bases). The CDR3 extends over 16 amino acids. Germline assignment: CDR1 MDHEN and CDR2 SYDVKM. V was shortened by 4 bases and J by 0 bases, with 13 bases between the two germline ends. CDR3 loop: CASSSHGTPSGNTIYF. In DNA, the CDR3 is TGTGCCAGCAGTTCCCACGGGACCCCCTCTGGAAACACCATATATTTT.

The chain is built from TRBV2 and TRBJ2-7; 8 bases align to TRBD2. Trimming cost V 5 bases and J 3 bases; bases outside gene matches: 12. Germline V gene lookup returns CDR1 SNHLY and CDR2 FYNNEI. This CDR3 is built from 16 residues. The CDR3 nucleotides read TGTGCCAGCAGTCAAAGGGGGAGCGGGAGTATCTACGAGCAGTACTTC. This translates into CASSQRGSGSIYEQYF.

The chain links TRBV6-4 to TRBJ2-7; 7 positions agree with TRBD2. V lost 0 bases to trimming and J lost 6 bases; unmatched junction nucleotides: 5. Germline V gene data show CDR1 as MRHNA and CDR2 as SNTAGT. The CDR3 is 14 amino acids. CDR3 region: CASSDSRLAGEQYF. In DNA, the CDR3 is TGTGCCAGCAGTGACTCGAGACTAGCTGGCGAGCAGTACTTC.

This chain uses TRBV28 with TRBJ1-1; 10 bases map to TRBD1. The CDR3 spans 13 residues. Unmatched junction bases numbered 10, after V lost 8 bases and J lost 10 bases. Germline CDR1 is MDHEN and CDR2 is SYDVKM. CDR3: CASLLTGGLGAFF. Here the CDR3 DNA reads TGTGCCAGCCTTCTGACAGGGGGCCTTGGAGCTTTCTTT.

This clone was recorded a few times. The V call is TRBV6-1, the J call TRBJ1-5, with a weak D call TRBD1 (6 bases). The CDR3 contains 19 residues. The V gene's germline CDR1 is MNHNS and CDR2 SASEGT. V gave up 4 bases and J gave up 6 bases, with 28 bases separating them. DNA for the CDR3: TGTGCCAGCAGTGCTCACCAAGGAACGGAATACAGGGTAGGTCAGCCCCAGCATTTT. Encoded protein: CASSAHQGTEYRVGQPQHF.

The V call is TRBV14, the J call TRBJ2-7; 8 bases are a match to TRBD1. CDR1 is SGHDN and CDR2 is FVKESK in the germline V gene. The CDR3 runs 15 residues. V lost 3 bases to trimming and J lost 5 bases; unmatched junction nucleotides: 9. CDR3 nucleotide sequence: TGTGCCAGCAGCCACGACGACAGGGGTATCCACGAGCAGTACTTC. Its translation: CASSHDDRGIHEQYF.

J is TRBJ1-1 and V is TRBV4-1; unclear D gene. V was shortened by 3 bases and J by 5 bases, with 7 bases between the two germline ends. This CDR3 spans 12 amino acids. Germline values: CDR1 MGHRA, CDR2 YSYEKL. CDR3 protein: CASSQRETEAFF. The DNA for the CDR3 is TGCGCCAGCAGCCAGAGGGAAACTGAAGCTTTCTTT.

This rearrangement joins TRBV19 to TRBJ1-5; TRBD1 is a possible D gene (5 bases). The CDR3 length is 13 residues. V dropped 3 bases and J dropped 7 bases, with 10 bases sitting between them. Germline lookup yields CDR1 LNHDA and CDR2 SQIVND (reference sequence). CDR3 in amino acids: CASSIGGRQPQHF. As DNA, the CDR3 is TGTGCCAGTAGTATTGGGGGACGACAGCCCCAGCATTTT.

The J gene is TRBJ2-1, the V gene TRBV29-1; TRBD2 matches 10 bases. The germline V gene encodes CDR1 SQVTM and CDR2 ANQGSEA. The CDR3 length is 15 residues. With V trimmed by 6 bases and J by 3 bases, 8 bases remained unmatched. CDR3 residues: CSVRASGRVYNEQFF. For the CDR3, the DNA is TGCAGCGTGCGGGCTAGCGGGAGAGTCTACAATGAGCAGTTCTTC.